This T cell receptor beta chain was sequenced during a study of identical twins. TCRdb independently ran MiXCR on the 5' RACE reads; one entry per CDR3 protein. The top ten clones hold about 1.5% of a sample with under 900,000 distinct CDR3 sequences, about 12% of them seen once. This same sample was also taken into another study, of yellow fever vaccine responses in identical twins.

Sequenced: PBMCs. This receptor was identified in a young woman in good health.

In nucleotides, the CDR3 is TGCAGTGCTCTAGAGCCTAGCGGGCCTAACACCGGGGAGCTGTTTTTT. It yields the protein CSALEPSGPNTGELFF. J is TRBJ2-2 and V is TRBV20-1; 8 bases are a match to TRBD2. The CDR3 length is 16 residues. Germline V gene sequence: CDR1 DFQATT, CDR2 SNEGSKA (reference sequence). With V trimmed by 5 bases and J by 2 bases, 10 bases remained unmatched.